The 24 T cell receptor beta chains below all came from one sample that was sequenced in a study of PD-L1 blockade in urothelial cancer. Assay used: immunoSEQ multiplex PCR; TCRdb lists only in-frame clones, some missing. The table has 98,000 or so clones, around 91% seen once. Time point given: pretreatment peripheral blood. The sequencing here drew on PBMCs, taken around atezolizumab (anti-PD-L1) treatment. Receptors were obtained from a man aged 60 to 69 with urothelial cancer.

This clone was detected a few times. The CDR3 is CASSQDGVNQPQHF. CDR3 nucleotides: TGTGCCAGCAGCCAAGACGGGGTGAATCAGCCCCAGCATTTT. The V gene is TRBV4-2, the J gene TRBJ1-5; no firm D call. Germline V CDR1 and CDR2: LGHNA, YNFKEQ. V lost 0 bases and J 4 bases, leaving 7 bases between the germline ends. The CDR3 is made up of 14 amino acids.

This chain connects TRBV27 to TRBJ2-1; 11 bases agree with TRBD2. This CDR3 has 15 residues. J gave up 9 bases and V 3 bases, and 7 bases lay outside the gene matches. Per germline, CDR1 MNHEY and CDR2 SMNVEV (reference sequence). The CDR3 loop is CASSFIAGGRGEQFF. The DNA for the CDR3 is TGTGCCAGCAGTTTTATAGCGGGGGGGCGGGGTGAGCAGTTCTTC.

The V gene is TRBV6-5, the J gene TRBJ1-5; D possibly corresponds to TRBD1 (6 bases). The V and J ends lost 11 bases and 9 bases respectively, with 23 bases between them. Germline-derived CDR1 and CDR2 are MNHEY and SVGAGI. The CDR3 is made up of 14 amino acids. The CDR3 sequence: CAPSLYGQHRPQHF. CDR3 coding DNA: TGTGCCCCATCTCTTTATGGACAGCACAGGCCCCAGCATTTT.

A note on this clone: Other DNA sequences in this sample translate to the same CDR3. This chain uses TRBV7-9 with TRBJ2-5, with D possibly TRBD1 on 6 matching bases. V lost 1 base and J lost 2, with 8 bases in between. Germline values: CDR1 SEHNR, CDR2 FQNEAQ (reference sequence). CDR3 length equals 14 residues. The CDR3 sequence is CASSLGRGQETQYF. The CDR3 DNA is TGTGCCAGCAGCTTAGGCAGGGGACAAGAGACCCAGTACTTC.

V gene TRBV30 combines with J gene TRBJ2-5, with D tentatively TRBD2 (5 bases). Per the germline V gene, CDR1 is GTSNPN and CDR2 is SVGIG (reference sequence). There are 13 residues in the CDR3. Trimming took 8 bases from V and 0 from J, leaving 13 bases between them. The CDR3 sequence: CAGEGTYQETQYF. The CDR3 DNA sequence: TGTGCCGGAGAGGGCACCTACCAAGAGACCCAGTACTTC.

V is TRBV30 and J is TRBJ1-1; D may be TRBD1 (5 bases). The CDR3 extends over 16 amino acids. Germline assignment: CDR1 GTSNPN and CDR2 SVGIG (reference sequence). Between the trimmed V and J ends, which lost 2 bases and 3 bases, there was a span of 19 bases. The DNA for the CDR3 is TGTGCCTGGAGTTTGCCGGGACTCGGCGGGCACACTGAAGCTTTCTTT. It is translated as CAWSLPGLGGHTEAFF.

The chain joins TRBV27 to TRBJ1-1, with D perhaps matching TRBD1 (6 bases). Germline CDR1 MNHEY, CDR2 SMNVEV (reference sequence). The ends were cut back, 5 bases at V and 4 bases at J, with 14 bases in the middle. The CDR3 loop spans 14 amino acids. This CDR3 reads CASSPRQEVTEAFF. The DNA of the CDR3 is TGTGCCAGCAGTCCCCGACAGGAAGTCACTGAAGCTTTCTTT.

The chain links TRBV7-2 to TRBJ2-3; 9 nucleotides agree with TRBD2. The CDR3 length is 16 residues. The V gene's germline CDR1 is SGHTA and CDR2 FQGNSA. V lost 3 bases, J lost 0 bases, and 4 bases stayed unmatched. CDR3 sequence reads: CASSLFSGGSTDTQYF. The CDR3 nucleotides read TGTGCCAGCAGCTTGTTTAGCGGGGGCAGCACAGATACGCAGTATTTT.

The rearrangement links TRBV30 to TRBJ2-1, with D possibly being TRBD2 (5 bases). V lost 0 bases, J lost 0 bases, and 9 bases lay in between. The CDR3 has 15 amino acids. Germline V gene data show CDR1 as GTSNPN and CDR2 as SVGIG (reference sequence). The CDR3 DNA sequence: TGTGCCTGGAGTGTAGGACTCGACTCCTACAATGAGCAGTTCTTC. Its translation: CAWSVGLDSYNEQFF.

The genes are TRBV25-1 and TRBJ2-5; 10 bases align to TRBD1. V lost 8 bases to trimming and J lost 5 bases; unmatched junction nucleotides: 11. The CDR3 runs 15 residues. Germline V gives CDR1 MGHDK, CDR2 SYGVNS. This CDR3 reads CASGTGTGAGETQYF. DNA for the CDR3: TGTGCCAGCGGTACCGGGACAGGGGCGGGGGAGACCCAGTACTTC.

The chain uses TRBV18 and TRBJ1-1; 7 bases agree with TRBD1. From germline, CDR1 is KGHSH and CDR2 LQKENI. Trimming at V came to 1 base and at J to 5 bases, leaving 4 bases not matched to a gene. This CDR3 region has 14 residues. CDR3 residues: CASSPLTGLTEAFF. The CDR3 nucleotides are TGTGCCAGCTCACCACTGACAGGGCTAACTGAAGCTTTCTTT.

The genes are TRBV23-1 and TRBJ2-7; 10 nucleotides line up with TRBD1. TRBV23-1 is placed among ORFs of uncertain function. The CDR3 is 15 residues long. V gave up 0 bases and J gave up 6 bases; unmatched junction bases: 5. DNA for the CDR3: TGCGCCAGCAGTCAATCGGGACAGGGGTTCTGCGAGCAGTACTTC. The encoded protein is CASSQSGQGFCEQYF.

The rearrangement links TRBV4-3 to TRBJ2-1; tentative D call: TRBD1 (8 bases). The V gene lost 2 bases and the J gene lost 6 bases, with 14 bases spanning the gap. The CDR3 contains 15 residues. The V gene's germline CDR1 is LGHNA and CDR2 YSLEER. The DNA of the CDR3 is TGCGCCAGCAGCCAACTACAGGGGGGGAGCAATGAGCAGTTCTTC. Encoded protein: CASSQLQGGSNEQFF.

The DNA for the CDR3 is TGTGCCAGCAGCTCACTTAGGACTAGCGGGAGGCCCCCACACGAGCAGTACTTC. Translating gives CASSSLRTSGRPPHEQYF. V and J are TRBV11-2 and TRBJ2-7; 14 bases are a match to TRBD2. From germline, CDR1 is SGHAT and CDR2 FQNNGV. This CDR3 is built from 18 residues. V was pared by 4 bases and J by 5 bases, with 13 bases of the junction left unmatched. The whole variable domain, filled in from reference TRBV11-2 and TRBJ2-7, reads EAGVAQSPRYKIIEKRQSVAFWCNPISGHATLYWYQQILGQGPKLLIQFQNNGVVDDSQLPKDRFSAERLKGVDSTLKIQPAKLEDSAVYLCASSSLRTSGRPPHEQYFGPGTRLTVT.

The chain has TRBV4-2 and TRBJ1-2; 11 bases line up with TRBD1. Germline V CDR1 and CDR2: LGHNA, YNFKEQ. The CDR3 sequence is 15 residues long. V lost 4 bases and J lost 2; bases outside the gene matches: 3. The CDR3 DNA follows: TGTGCCAGCAGCCGGGACAGGGGGAGCAACTATGGCTACACCTTC. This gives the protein CASSRDRGSNYGYTF.

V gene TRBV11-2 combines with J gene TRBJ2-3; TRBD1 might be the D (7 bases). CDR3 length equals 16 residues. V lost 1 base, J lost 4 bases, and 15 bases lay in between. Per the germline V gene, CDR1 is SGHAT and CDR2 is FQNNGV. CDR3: CASSLVPGGTADTQYF. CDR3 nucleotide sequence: TGTGCCAGCAGCTTAGTCCCAGGGGGGACCGCAGATACGCAGTATTTT. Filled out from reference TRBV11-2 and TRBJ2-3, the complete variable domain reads EAGVAQSPRYKIIEKRQSVAFWCNPISGHATLYWYQQILGQGPKLLIQFQNNGVVDDSQLPKDRFSAERLKGVDSTLKIQPAKLEDSAVYLCASSLVPGGTADTQYFGPGTRLTVL.

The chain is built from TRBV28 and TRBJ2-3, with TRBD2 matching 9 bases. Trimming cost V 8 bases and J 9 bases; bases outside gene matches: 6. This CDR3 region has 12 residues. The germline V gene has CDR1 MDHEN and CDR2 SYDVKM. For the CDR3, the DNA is TGTGCCAGCTCCCTAGCGGGGTTCACGCAGTATTTT. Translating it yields CASSLAGFTQYF.

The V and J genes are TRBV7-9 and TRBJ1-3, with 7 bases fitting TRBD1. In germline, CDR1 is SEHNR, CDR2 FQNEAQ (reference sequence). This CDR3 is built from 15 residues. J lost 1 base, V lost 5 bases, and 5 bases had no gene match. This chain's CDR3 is CASSTIRGSGNTIYF. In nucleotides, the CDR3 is TGTGCCAGCAGCACCATCAGGGGGTCTGGAAACACCATATATTTT. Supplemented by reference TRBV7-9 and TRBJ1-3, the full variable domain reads DTGVSQNPRHKITKRGQNVTFRCDPISEHNRLYWYRQTLGQGPEFLTYFQNEAQLEKSRLLSDRFSAERPKGSFSTLEIQRTEQGDSAMYLCASSTIRGSGNTIYFGEGSWLTVV.

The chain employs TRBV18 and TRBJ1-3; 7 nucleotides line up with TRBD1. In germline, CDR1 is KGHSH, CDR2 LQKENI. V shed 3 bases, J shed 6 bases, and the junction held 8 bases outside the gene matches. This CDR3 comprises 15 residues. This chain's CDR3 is CASSPTGTALNTIYF. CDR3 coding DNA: TGTGCCAGCTCACCTACCGGGACAGCCCTAAACACCATATATTTT.

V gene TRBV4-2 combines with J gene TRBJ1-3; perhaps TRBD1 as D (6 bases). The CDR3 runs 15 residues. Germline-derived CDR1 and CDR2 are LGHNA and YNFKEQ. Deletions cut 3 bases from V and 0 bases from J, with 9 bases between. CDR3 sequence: CASSHLQGSGNTIYF. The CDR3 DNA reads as TGTGCCAGCAGCCACCTACAGGGCTCTGGAAACACCATATATTTT.

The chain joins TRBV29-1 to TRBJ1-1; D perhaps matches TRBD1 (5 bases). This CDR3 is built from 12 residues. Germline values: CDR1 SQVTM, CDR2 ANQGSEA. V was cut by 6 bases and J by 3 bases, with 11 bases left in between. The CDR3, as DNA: TGCAGCGTAGACAAAGGGGACACTGAAGCTTTCTTT. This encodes CSVDKGDTEAFF.

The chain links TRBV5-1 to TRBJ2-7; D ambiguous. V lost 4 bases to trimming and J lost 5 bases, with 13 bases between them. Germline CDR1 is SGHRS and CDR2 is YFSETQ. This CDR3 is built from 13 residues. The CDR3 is CASSPSPRHEQYF. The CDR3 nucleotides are TGCGCCAGCAGCCCGTCCCCGAGGCACGAGCAGTACTTC.

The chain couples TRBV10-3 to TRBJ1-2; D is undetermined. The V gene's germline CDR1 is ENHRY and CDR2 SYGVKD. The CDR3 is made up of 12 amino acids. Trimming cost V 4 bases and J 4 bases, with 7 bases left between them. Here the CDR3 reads CAISGGFYGYTF. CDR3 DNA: TGTGCCATCAGTGGCGGGTTCTATGGCTACACCTTC.

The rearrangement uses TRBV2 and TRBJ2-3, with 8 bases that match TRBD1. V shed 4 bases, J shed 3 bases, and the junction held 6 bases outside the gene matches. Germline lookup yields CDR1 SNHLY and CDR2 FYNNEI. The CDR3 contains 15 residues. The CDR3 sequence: CASSARGQETDTQYF. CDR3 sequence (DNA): TGTGCCAGCAGTGCCAGGGGGCAAGAAACAGATACGCAGTATTTT.